These 17 T cell receptor beta chains share one sample of origin, sequenced in a study of cytomegalovirus exposure and HLA in healthy donors (dated by TCRdb to 2015 to 2018). Library method: the immunoSEQ multiplex PCR assay. The multiplex PCR relied on a mix of 60 forward primers for TCR Vbeta segments and 13 reverse primers for TCR Jbeta segments. TCRdb's version of the immuneACCESS table is confined to in-frame rearrangements and falls short of the full clone set. An unresolved V gene accounts for under half of the shortfall where checked; the remainder is of unknown origin. Present in this sample are approximately 37,000 clones, 75% to 85% of which were seen just once. The ten largest make up approximately 5.5% of the sample. The material sequenced was PBMCs. The receptors derive from a male donor in good health and CMV-seronegative.

The chain recombines TRBV30 with TRBJ2-3; D gene uncertain. V dropped 3 bases and J dropped 7 bases, with 8 bases sitting between them. The CDR3 covers 11 residues. Germline V CDR1 and CDR2: GTSNPN, SVGIG (reference sequence). CDR3 region: CAWSSTHTQYF. CDR3 DNA: TGTGCCTGGAGCTCCACTCATACGCAGTATTTT.

The chain couples TRBV6-5 to TRBJ1-1; 7 positions agree with TRBD1. J was trimmed by 2 bases and V by 6 bases; bases with no gene match: 6. Germline lookup yields CDR1 MNHEY and CDR2 SVGAGI. The CDR3 loop spans 14 amino acids. This CDR3 is CASSRTGTNTEAFF. The DNA of the CDR3 is TGTGCCAGCAGCCGGACAGGTACCAACACTGAAGCTTTCTTT.

This chain connects TRBV5-1 to TRBJ2-7; the D gene is possibly TRBD1 (7 bases). The ends were cut back, 4 bases at V and 7 bases at J, with 15 bases in the middle. The germline V gene has CDR1 SGHRS and CDR2 YFSETQ. This CDR3 is 13 amino acids long. DNA for the CDR3: TGCGCCAGCAGCGCGGGGACAGACCCAGAGCAGTACTTC. It is translated as CASSAGTDPEQYF.

This chain links TRBV30 with TRBJ2-7; 8 bases are a match to TRBD2. V lost 0 bases and J lost 4; bases outside the gene matches: 5. Germline V CDR1 and CDR2: GTSNPN, SVGIG (reference sequence). This CDR3 is 14 amino acids long. In nucleotides, the CDR3 is TGTGCCTGGAGTGTAGCGGGAGTAGGGTACGAGCAGTACTTC. Translated: CAWSVAGVGYEQYF.

The chain is built from TRBV30 and TRBJ1-1, with D possibly being TRBD1 (5 bases). CDR3 length equals 11 residues. CDR1 is GTSNPN and CDR2 is SVGIG in the germline V gene (reference sequence). V was shortened by 3 bases and J by 8 bases, with 10 bases between the two germline ends. CDR3 coding DNA: TGTGCCTGGAGAGGACATGCCGAAGCTTTCTTT. Translating gives CAWRGHAEAFF.

The chain carries TRBV4-1 and TRBJ1-2; 8 bases align to TRBD1. The junction had 3 bases not matched to a gene; V was cut back by 2 bases and J by 4 bases. The CDR3 contains 14 residues. CDR1 MGHRA and CDR2 YSYEKL come from the germline V gene. The chain's CDR3 is CASSQRTGSYGYTF. For the CDR3, the DNA is TGCGCCAGCAGCCAAAGGACAGGGTCCTATGGCTACACCTTC.

This chain uses TRBV5-1 with TRBJ1-5; the match to TRBD1 covers 7 bases. There are 14 residues in the CDR3. In germline, CDR1 is SGHRS, CDR2 YFSETQ. Losses at the gene ends were 4 bases for V and 3 bases for J; bases not matched to a gene: 4. CDR3 sequence (DNA): TGCGCCAGCAGCAGTGGACAGGTCAATCAGCCCCAGCATTTT. Its translation: CASSSGQVNQPQHF.

This clone was recorded only once. The chain is built from TRBV2 and TRBJ1-4; D perhaps matches TRBD1 (5 bases). With 10 bases removed from V and 1 base from J, the gap between germline ends came to 16 bases. CDR3 length equals 15 residues. CDR1 is SNHLY, CDR2 FYNNEI, per germline. The CDR3: CATRDSVRTNEKLFF. CDR3 DNA: TGTGCCACGAGGGACTCGGTCAGAACTAATGAAAAACTGTTTTTT.

This chain connects TRBV30 to TRBJ2-3; tentative D call: TRBD2 (5 bases). The CDR3 consists of 14 residues. V was shortened by 4 bases and J by 0 bases, with 11 bases between the two germline ends. In germline, CDR1 is GTSNPN, CDR2 SVGIG (reference sequence). The DNA for the CDR3 is TGTGCCTGGAAGTCCGGGATGAGCACAGATACGCAGTATTTT. Translated, it gives CAWKSGMSTDTQYF.

The chain carries TRBV27 and TRBJ1-1; 7 bases match TRBD1. This CDR3 has 14 amino acids. The germline V gene has CDR1 MNHEY and CDR2 SMNVEV (reference sequence). Trimming removed 3 bases from V and 3 bases from J; junction bases left unmatched: 4. The CDR3 DNA reads TGTGCCAGCAGTTTCCGGGACAGATACACTGAAGCTTTCTTT. Its protein product is CASSFRDRYTEAFF.

The rearrangement joins TRBV19 to TRBJ1-1; TRBD1 matches 10 bases. The germline V gene has CDR1 LNHDA and CDR2 SQIVND (reference sequence). V gave up 4 bases and J gave up 3 bases; unmatched junction bases: 5. The CDR3 has 15 amino acids. The CDR3 coding sequence is TGTGCCAGTAGTACTGGGGGGACAGGGGACACTGAAGCTTTCTTT. Encoded protein: CASSTGGTGDTEAFF.

The chain has TRBV19 and TRBJ2-6, with a tentative D call TRBD1 (6 bases). Germline lookup yields CDR1 LNHDA and CDR2 SQIVND (reference sequence). CDR3 length: 16 amino acids. V lost 9 bases and J lost 2, with 17 bases in between. The CDR3 DNA reads as TGTGCCAGCGGCCTAAGAAGGGGGACTGGGGCCAACGTCCTGACTTTC. This encodes CASGLRRGTGANVLTF.

The V and J genes are TRBV6-1 and TRBJ1-4; 9 nucleotides match TRBD1. The ends lost 6 bases at V and 6 bases at J; junction bases unmatched: 5. Germline assignment: CDR1 MNHNS and CDR2 SASEGT. The CDR3 length is 14 residues. CDR3 sequence (DNA): TGTGCCAGCAGGAAGGGACAGGGAGATGAAAAACTGTTTTTT. This encodes CASRKGQGDEKLFF.

This chain connects TRBV29-1 to TRBJ2-5, with D maybe TRBD1 (6 bases). The CDR3 loop spans 12 amino acids. V gave up 6 bases and J gave up 3 bases, with 11 bases separating them. In germline, CDR1 is SQVTM, CDR2 ANQGSEA. CDR3 residues: CSVDAGEETQYF. Here the CDR3 DNA reads TGCAGCGTGGACGCAGGGGAAGAGACCCAGTACTTC.

The V gene is TRBV30, the J gene TRBJ2-3; TRBD2 matches 13 bases. The CDR3 is made up of 13 amino acids. Germline trimming cut 7 bases from V and 7 bases from J; bases unmatched to any gene: 5. Germline V CDR1 and CDR2: GTSNPN, SVGIG (reference sequence). CDR3 amino acids: CAFRTSGSYTQYF. As DNA, the CDR3 is TGTGCCTTCCGGACTAGCGGGAGCTATACGCAGTATTTT.

J is TRBJ2-7 and V is TRBV7-9; 10 nucleotides match TRBD1. CDR3 length: 15 residues. Trimming cost V 1 base and J 3 bases; bases outside gene matches: 3. Germline V gene sequence: CDR1 SEHNR, CDR2 FQNEAQ (reference sequence). The CDR3 loop reads CASSLGDRGFYEQYF. DNA for the CDR3: TGTGCCAGCAGCTTAGGGGACAGGGGTTTCTACGAGCAGTACTTC. Complete variable domain (other parts from reference TRBV7-9 and TRBJ2-7): DTGVSQNPRHKITKRGQNVTFRCDPISEHNRLYWYRQTLGQGPEFLTYFQNEAQLEKSRLLSDRFSAERPKGSFSTLEIQRTEQGDSAMYLCASSLGDRGFYEQYFGPGTRLTVT.

CDR3 coding DNA: TGTGCCTGGAGGGGGTATAGGGGCCAGCCCCAGCATTTT. As protein: CAWRGYRGQPQHF. This chain links TRBV30 with TRBJ1-5, with a possible D match to TRBD1 (5 bases). V was clipped by 3 bases and J by 7 bases, with 13 bases between them. Per the germline V gene, CDR1 is GTSNPN and CDR2 is SVGIG (reference sequence). This CDR3 region has 13 residues.